This TCR beta chain was sequenced in a study of a mutant IDH1 vaccine in newly diagnosed glioma. At the level of the study: Commencement of vaccination occurred 4-6 weeks following radiotherapy alone, or concurrently with temozolomide cycles. Treated patients showed a male proportion of roughly 62%, a female proportion of approximately 40%, and a mean age of approximately 40 years. Pretreatment consisted of radiotherapy, temozolomide, or both, with most receiving both.

Broader study findings: Top-clonotype changes in peripheral T cells seemed unrelated to pseudoprogression.

As for this clone: Its antigen is currently unknown. The junction and the germline gene differ at one end; a read error may be behind it.

Germline V gene lookup returns CDR1 SGHVS and CDR2 FQNEAQ. The CDR3 is 15 residues long. The time point was: week 23, last vaccination. All doses held 300 ug of mutant IDH1 20-mer peptide, with topical imiquimod. Here immunoSEQ multiplex PCR was the method, and the copy in TCRdb shows in-frame clones only, minus some. Of approximately 41,000 clones listed, around 93% are singletons. The material sequenced was PBMCs, taken from a glioma patient whose treatment included an IDH1 peptide vaccine. The clonotype originates from a man aged 50 to 59 with glioma. This chain uses TRBV7-8 with TRBJ1-5; D perhaps matches TRBD1 (5 bases). The CDR3 DNA is TGTGCCAGCAGCGCCGATGGGGGTGAGAATCGGCCCCAGCATTTT. This encodes CASSADGGENRPQHF. Full variable domain (missing parts from reference TRBV7-8 and TRBJ1-5): GAGVSQSPRYKVAKRGQDVALRCDPISGHVSLFWYQQALGQGPEFLTYFQNEAQLDKSGLPSDRFFAERPEGSVSTLKIQRTQQEDSAVYLCASSADGGENRPQHFGDGTRLSIL.